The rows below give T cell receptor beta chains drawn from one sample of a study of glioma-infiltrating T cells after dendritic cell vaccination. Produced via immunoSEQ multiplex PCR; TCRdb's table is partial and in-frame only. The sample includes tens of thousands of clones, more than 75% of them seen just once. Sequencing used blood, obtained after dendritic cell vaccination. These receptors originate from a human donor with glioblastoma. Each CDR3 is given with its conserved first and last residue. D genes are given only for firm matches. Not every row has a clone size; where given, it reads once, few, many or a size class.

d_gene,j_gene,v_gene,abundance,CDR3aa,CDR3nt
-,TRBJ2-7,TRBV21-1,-,CASSKLRLAGGHEQYF,TGTGCCAGCAGCAAACTTAGACTAGCGGGGGGCCACGAGCAGTACTTC
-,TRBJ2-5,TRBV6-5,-,CASSYGETQYF,TGTGCCAGCAGTTACGGCGAGACCCAGTACTTC
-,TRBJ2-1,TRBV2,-,CASSEGLGTYNEQFF,TGTGCCAGCAGTGAAGGACTAGGCACCTACAATGAGCAGTTCTTC
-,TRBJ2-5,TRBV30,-,CAWSVSGGRGETQYF,TGTGCCTGGAGTGTATCCGGGGGGCGGGGGGAGACCCAGTACTTC
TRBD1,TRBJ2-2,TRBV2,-,CASSDNRGHGELFF,TGTGCCAGCAGTGATAACAGGGGGCACGGGGAGCTGTTTTTT
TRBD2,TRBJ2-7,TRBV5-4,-,CASSSSGAYEQYF,TGTGCCAGCAGTAGTAGCGGGGCCTACGAGCAGTACTTC
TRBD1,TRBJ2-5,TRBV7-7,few,CASSLAGTGQETQYF,TGTGCTAGCAGCTTAGCAGGGACAGGCCAAGAGACCCAGTACTTC
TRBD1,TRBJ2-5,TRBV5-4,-,CASSLRTGGGETQYF,TGTGCCAGCAGCTTGCGGACAGGGGGCGGGGAGACCCAGTACTTC
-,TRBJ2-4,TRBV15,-,CATSREGRGKNIQYF,TGTGCCACCAGCAGGGAGGGGAGAGGGAAAAACATTCAGTACTTC
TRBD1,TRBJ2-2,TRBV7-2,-,CASSFTGGTGELFF,TGTGCCAGCAGCTTCACAGGGGGCACCGGGGAGCTGTTTTTT
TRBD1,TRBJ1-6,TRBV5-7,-,CASSGTGGVENSPLHF,TGTGCCAGCAGCGGTACAGGGGGCGTGGAGAATTCACCCCTCCACTTT
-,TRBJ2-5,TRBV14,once,CASSRTRETQYF,TGTGCCAGCTCACGAACCAGGGAGACCCAGTACTTC
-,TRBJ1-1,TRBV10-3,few,CAISHGRGLGNTEAFF,TGTGCCATCAGTCACGGGAGGGGTCTTGGGAACACTGAAGCTTTCTTT